This is a list of T cell receptor beta chains from one sample in a study of shared clonotypes between healthy human individuals. Produced via immunoSEQ multiplex PCR; TCRdb's table is partial and in-frame only. Of fewer than 1.8 million clones listed, approximately 98.5% are singletons. The sample was naive CD4+ T cells sorted from blood. All receptors derive from a man aged 25 to 40 in good health. Both conserved end residues are part of each CDR3. The D gene is left open where the match is weak. Clone size appears in some rows only: once, few, many, or a class for an expanded clone.

d_call j_call clone_size v_call cdr3_aa cdr3_nt
. TRBJ1-1 . TRBV20-1 CSTDGNTEAFF TGCAGTACGGATGGGAACACTGAAGCTTTCTTT
. TRBJ1-2 . TRBV18 CASSPSSQGTYGYTF TGTGCCAGCTCACCTTCGTCCCAGGGGACCTATGGCTACACCTTC
. TRBJ2-7 few TRBV7-6 CASSPGGSYEQYF TGTGCCAGCAGCCCTGGGGGTTCCTACGAGCAGTACTTC
TRBD2 TRBJ2-2 . TRBV2 CASTDQGGVRGELFF TGTGCCAGCACTGATCAGGGAGGGGTACGTGGGGAGCTGTTTTTT
. TRBJ1-2 . TRBV7-9 CASSLGEPGDHYGYTF TGTGCCAGCAGCTTAGGAGAACCAGGGGACCACTATGGCTACACCTTC
. TRBJ1-4 . TRBV5-4 CASSSRTGSDEKLFF TGTGCCAGCAGCTCTAGAACAGGGTCGGATGAAAAACTGTTTTTT
TRBD2 TRBJ2-5 . TRBV5-4 CAAGLAGVVETQYF TGTGCGGCCGGGCTAGCGGGAGTGGTAGAGACCCAGTACTTC
TRBD1 TRBJ1-5 . TRBV2 CASGRTGALQPQHF TGTGCCAGTGGTAGGACAGGGGCCCTCCAGCCCCAGCATTTT
TRBD2 TRBJ2-1 . TRBV6-5 CASSYSGLPMEQFF TGTGCCAGCAGTTACTCGGGACTACCCATGGAGCAGTTCTTC
. TRBJ2-5 . TRBV18 CASSPGPQETQYF TGTGCCAGCTCACCGGGACCGCAAGAGACCCAGTACTTC
TRBD2 TRBJ2-1 . TRBV19 CASSLGLADYNEQFF TGTGCCAGTAGTCTAGGACTAGCGGACTACAATGAGCAGTTCTTC
. TRBJ1-3 . TRBV20-1 CSASQGNTIYF TGCAGTGCTAGTCAAGGAAACACCATATATTTT
. TRBJ2-7 . TRBV18 CASSPLRTSSYEQYF TGTGCCAGCTCACCATTAAGGACAAGCTCCTACGAGCAGTACTTC
TRBD1 TRBJ2-1 . TRBV19 CASSIRTGLNEQFF TGTGCCAGTAGTATACGGACAGGGCTAAATGAGCAGTTCTTC
TRBD2 TRBJ2-3 . TRBV10-1 CASSESFETSGRTDTQYF TGCGCCAGCAGTGAGTCTTTTGAGACTAGCGGGCGCACAGATACGCAGTATTTT
TRBD2 TRBJ2-1 . TRBV9 CASSVGLAGAGSSYNEQFF TGTGCCAGCAGCGTAGGACTAGCGGGAGCTGGAAGCTCCTACAATGAGCAGTTCTTC
TRBD1 TRBJ2-3 . TRBV18 CASSSDRVPGSF TGTGCCAGCTCATCGGACAGGGTCCCCGGGTCTTTT
TRBD1 TRBJ2-3 . TRBV2 CASRSNRDRAYTQYF TGTGCCAGCAGGAGCAACCGGGACAGGGCATATACGCAGTATTTT
TRBD2 TRBJ2-6 once TRBV19 CASSITAGVSGANVLTF TGTGCCAGTAGTATTACAGCGGGAGTTTCAGGGGCCAACGTCCTGACTTTC
TRBD1 TRBJ2-1 . TRBV6-1 CASSASGGDLFEQFF TGTGCCAGCAGTGCATCAGGGGGCGATTTATTTGAGCAGTTCTTC
TRBD2 TRBJ2-7 . TRBV4-1 CASSYGRGSGSWEQYF TGCGCCAGCAGCTATGGAAGAGGTAGCGGGAGTTGGGAGCAGTACTTC
. TRBJ2-6 . TRBV19 CASQARGANVLTF TGTGCTTCTCAGGCAAGAGGGGCCAACGTCCTGACTTTC
. TRBJ2-2 . TRBV7-8 CASSPYGNTGELFF TGTGCCAGCAGCCCTTACGGGAACACCGGGGAGCTGTTTTTT
. TRBJ2-3 . TRBV5-1 CASSLGHNTDTQYF TGCGCCAGCAGCTTGGGACACAACACAGATACGCAGTATTTT
TRBD2 TRBJ2-1 . TRBV14 CASSQGGRANEQFF TGTGCCAGCAGCCAAGGTGGGAGGGCGAATGAGCAGTTCTTC
TRBD1 TRBJ2-1 once TRBV2 CASSKDRGFYNEQFF TGTGCCAGCAGTAAGGACAGGGGGTTCTACAATGAGCAGTTCTTC
. TRBJ2-3 . TRBV15 CATSRDLTDTQYF TGTGCCACCAGCAGAGACCTCACAGATACGCAGTATTTT
. TRBJ2-3 . TRBV18 CASSGIKGTDTQYF TGTGCCAGCTCAGGGATAAAGGGCACAGATACGCAGTATTTT
. TRBJ2-1 . TRBV10-2 CASSEQIARAGEQFF TGCGCCAGCAGTGAGCAAATCGCCAGGGCTGGTGAGCAGTTCTTC
. TRBJ1-5 . TRBV5-6 CASSMMWAPNQPQHF TGTGCCAGCAGCATGATGTGGGCACCAAATCAGCCCCAGCATTTT
. TRBJ2-3 . TRBV7-2 CASSPRRSTDTQYF TGTGCCAGCAGCCCCCGGCGGAGCACAGATACGCAGTATTTT
. TRBJ2-1 . TRBV6-5 CASSYTGNEQFF TGTGCCAGCAGTTACACGGGAAATGAGCAGTTCTTC
. TRBJ1-1 . TRBV9 CASSAGVSAAFF TGTGCCAGCAGCGCCGGGGTTTCCGCCGCTTTCTTT
. TRBJ1-5 . TRBV28 CASSLPDQPQHF TGTGCCAGCAGTCTGCCAGATCAGCCCCAGCATTTT
. TRBJ2-5 . TRBV10-3 CAISESPGETQYF TGTGCCATCAGTGAGTCGCCGGGAGAGACCCAGTACTTC
. TRBJ2-7 . TRBV5-1 CASSLVGGSYEQYF TGCGCCAGCAGCTTGGTGGGCGGCTCCTACGAGCAGTACTTC
. TRBJ2-3 . TRBV13 CASSRGQGTDTQYF TGTGCCAGCAGCCGCGGGCAGGGGACAGATACGCAGTATTTT
. TRBJ2-1 . TRBV7-2 CASSLGGIARYNEQFF TGTGCCAGCAGCTTAGGCGGGATAGCGAGATACAATGAGCAGTTCTTC
. TRBJ2-2 . TRBV19 CASELWGQANTGELFF TGTGCCAGCGAATTGTGGGGGCAGGCGAACACCGGGGAGCTGTTTTTT
. TRBJ2-4 . TRBV7-9 CASEPDGKNIQYF TGTGCCAGCGAGCCGGACGGCAAAAACATTCAGTACTTC
. TRBJ1-1 . TRBV6-5 CASSYSRGATEAFF TGTGCCAGCAGTTACTCGAGGGGGGCCACTGAAGCTTTCTTT
. TRBJ1-2 . TRBV2 CASSEAEEGVGYTF TGTGCCAGCAGTGAAGCGGAGGAGGGGGTCGGCTACACCTTC
. TRBJ2-2 . TRBV4-3 CASSNTGYTGELFF TGCGCCAGCAGCAACACAGGGTACACCGGGGAGCTGTTTTTT
TRBD1 TRBJ2-7 . TRBV28 CASSIGGGQGTYEQYF TGTGCCAGCAGCATCGGCGGAGGACAGGGCACCTACGAGCAGTACTTC
. TRBJ2-7 . TRBV10-1 CASSESRGSLYEQYF TGCGCCAGCAGTGAGTCTAGAGGGAGCCTCTACGAGCAGTACTTC
. TRBJ2-7 . TRBV10-3 CAIAPGGNPSYEQYF TGTGCCATCGCCCCAGGCGGGAACCCCTCCTACGAGCAGTACTTC
. TRBJ2-1 . TRBV27 CASRPDSQLGEQFF TGTGCCAGCAGACCCGACAGCCAGCTAGGTGAGCAGTTCTTC
TRBD1 TRBJ2-7 . TRBV9 CASSVRTGGSYEQYF TGTGCCAGCAGCGTAAGGACAGGGGGCTCCTACGAGCAGTACTTC
. TRBJ2-3 . TRBV5-1 CASSPVGVDTDTQYF TGCGCCAGCAGCCCTGTGGGGGTCGACACAGATACGCAGTATTTT
TRBD1 TRBJ2-7 . TRBV6-1 CASSERIDWDRAKMVVHEQYF TGTGCCAGCAGTGAACGGATAGATTGGGACAGGGCAAAGATGGTCGTTCACGAGCAGTACTTC